This TCR beta chain was identified in a study of T cells after posttransplantation cyclophosphamide. Regarding the study as a whole: Later post-transplant blood repertoires were often dominated by donor CD8+ memory clones.

This CDR3 has 15 amino acids. Germline V gene lookup returns CDR1 SGHAT and CDR2 FQDESV (reference sequence). V lost 7 bases to trimming and J lost 8 bases, with 18 bases between them. The data were produced by immunoSEQ multiplex PCR, yet TCRdb's version contains in-frame clones alone and is incomplete. This table has fewer than 60,000 clones, 94% appearing once. A word on this clone: Its antigen is as yet unknown.

The sequenced sample was PBMCs. The chain joins TRBV11-1 to TRBJ1-6; D uncertain. This TCR was recovered from a woman aged 25 to 39 in good health and a related stem cell transplant donor. CDR3 DNA sequence: TGTGCCAGCAACGCGATCGTCGGGAGTGATTCACCCCTCCACTTT. Translating gives CASNAIVGSDSPLHF.